The sample holds one count of the clone carrying this T cell receptor (beta chain). What it recognizes is unknown. The assay was immunoSEQ multiplex PCR, and TCRdb's table has in-frame clones only and misses some. There are approximately 150,000 clones in the sample; nearly 95% occur only once, and about 2.5% lies in the top ten. CDR1 and CDR2 from the germline V gene are GTSNPN and SVGIG (reference sequence). V shed 5 bases, J shed 5 bases, and the junction held 14 bases outside the gene matches. CDR3 length: 18 residues. The entry originates in a study of T cell responses to AZD1222 COVID-19 vaccine. Study-wide results and limits: The span of vaccine-associated CD4 TCRs extended across spike, with dominance at 160-218 and 743-854. Rises in breadth and depth of Spike-specific TCRs came after two AZD1222 doses.

The TCR comes from an adult in good health. The chain combines TRBV30 with TRBJ2-5, with 16 positions matching TRBD2. The specimen was peripheral blood, collected on day 0 of AZD1222 vaccination. The CDR3 region has the DNA TGTGCCTGGGGCCTACGGGGACTAGCGGGGGGGCCGCAGGAGACCCAGTACTTC. As protein: CAWGLRGLAGGPQETQYF.